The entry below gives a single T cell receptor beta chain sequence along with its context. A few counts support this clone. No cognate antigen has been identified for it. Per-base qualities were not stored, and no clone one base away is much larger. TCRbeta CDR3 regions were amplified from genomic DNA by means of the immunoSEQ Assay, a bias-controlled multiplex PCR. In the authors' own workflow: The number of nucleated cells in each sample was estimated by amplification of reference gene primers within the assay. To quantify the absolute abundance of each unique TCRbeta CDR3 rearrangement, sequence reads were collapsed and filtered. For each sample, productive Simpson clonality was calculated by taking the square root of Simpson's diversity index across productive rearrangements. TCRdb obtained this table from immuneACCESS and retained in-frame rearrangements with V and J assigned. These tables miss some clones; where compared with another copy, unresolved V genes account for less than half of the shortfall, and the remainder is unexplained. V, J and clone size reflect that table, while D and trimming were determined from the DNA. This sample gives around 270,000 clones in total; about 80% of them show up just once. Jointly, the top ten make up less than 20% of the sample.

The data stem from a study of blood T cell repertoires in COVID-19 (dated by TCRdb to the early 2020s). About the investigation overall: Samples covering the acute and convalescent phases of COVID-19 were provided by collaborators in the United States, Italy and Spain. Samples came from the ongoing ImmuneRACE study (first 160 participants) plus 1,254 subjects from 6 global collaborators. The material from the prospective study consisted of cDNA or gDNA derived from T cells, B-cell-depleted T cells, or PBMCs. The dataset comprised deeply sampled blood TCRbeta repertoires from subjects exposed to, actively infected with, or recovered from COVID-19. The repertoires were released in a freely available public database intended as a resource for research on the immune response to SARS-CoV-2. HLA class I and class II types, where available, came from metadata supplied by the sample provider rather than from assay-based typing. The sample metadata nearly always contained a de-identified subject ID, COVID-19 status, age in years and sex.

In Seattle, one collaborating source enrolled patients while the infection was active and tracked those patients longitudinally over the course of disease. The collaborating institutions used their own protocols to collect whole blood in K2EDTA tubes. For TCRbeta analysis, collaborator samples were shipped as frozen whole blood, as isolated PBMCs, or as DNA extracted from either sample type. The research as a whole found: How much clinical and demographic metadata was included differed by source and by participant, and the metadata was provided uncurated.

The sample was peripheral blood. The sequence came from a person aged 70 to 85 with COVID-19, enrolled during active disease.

The CDR3 reads CASSLGRTGLKGQYF. The DNA reads as follows: TGTGCCAGCAGCTTAGGAAGGACAGGCCTCAAAGGGCAGTACTTC. The sequence links TRBV11-2 to TRBJ2-7, with 7 bases aligning to TRBD1. Counted from cysteine to phenylalanine, this CDR3 has 15 amino acids. Solely the CDR3 DNA is kept, with 45 bases framed from the first base. In the germline V gene, CDR1 corresponds to SGHAT and CDR2 to FQNNGV. After removal of 1 base from V and 9 bases from J, the junction retains 12 bases not matched to a gene.